This TCR beta chain derives from a study of Ad26.COV2.S vaccination and SARS-CoV-2 variants. Noted treatment: some 19 received Ad26.COV2.S at low or high dose, single or two shots; several received placebo; per-sample allocation not given. The study sampled participants on day 63 after the first vaccine or placebo injection. Here immunoSEQ multiplex PCR was the method, and the copy in TCRdb shows in-frame clones only, minus some. The sample lists about 320,000 clones, roughly 90% occurring once. The clonotype originates from a person aged 18-60 years who received the Ad26.COV2.S COVID-19 vaccine or a placebo. Sequencing was performed on peripheral blood, taken in a trial of Ad26.COV2.S vaccine versus placebo.

The CDR3 nucleotides read TGTGCCAGCAGCCAGTCGGACAGGGATGAGCAGTTCTTC. Encoded protein: CASSQSDRDEQFF. This chain uses TRBV7-9 with TRBJ2-1, with 8 bases that match TRBD1. The V gene's germline CDR1 is SEHNR and CDR2 FQNEAQ (reference sequence). V lost 5 bases to trimming and J lost 8 bases; unmatched junction nucleotides: 5. The CDR3 contains 13 residues.